The 21 T cell receptor beta chains below were found in one sample sequenced in a study of blood T cell repertoires in COVID-19. Clones were sequenced by immunoSEQ multiplex PCR, and TCRdb holds only the in-frame ones, with some missing. The table has under 300,000 clones, 75% to 90% seen once; the top ten hold under 15%. The source material was peripheral blood. Receptors originate from a woman in her 70s with COVID-19, enrolled during active disease.

This clone was detected only once. The chain uses TRBV5-6 and TRBJ2-2, with D possibly matching TRBD1 (5 bases). The CDR3 sequence is 15 residues long. V lost 2 bases and J 1 base, leaving 9 bases between the germline ends. Per the germline V gene, CDR1 is SGHDT and CDR2 is YYEEEE. CDR3 DNA sequence: TGTGCCAGCAGCTTCTTGCAGGGGAACACCGGGGAGCTGTTTTTT. Translation: CASSFLQGNTGELFF.

This clone was counted many times. The V gene is TRBV19, the J gene TRBJ2-3; D might be TRBD2 (5 bases). The CDR3 extends over 14 amino acids. Trimming removed 5 bases from V and 0 bases from J, with 9 bases in between. CDR1 LNHDA and CDR2 SQIVND come from the germline V gene (reference sequence). The CDR3 DNA is TGTGCCAGTAGTTTCCGGACTAGCACAGATACGCAGTATTTT. As protein: CASSFRTSTDTQYF.

V gene TRBV30 combines with J gene TRBJ2-7, with 7 bases matching TRBD2. This CDR3 is 15 amino acids long. The ends lost 4 bases at V and 0 bases at J; junction bases unmatched: 9. Germline assignment: CDR1 GTSNPN and CDR2 SVGIG (reference sequence). The CDR3 loop is CAWKNWRGSSYEQYF. Written as DNA, the CDR3 is TGTGCCTGGAAGAACTGGCGGGGGAGCTCCTACGAGCAGTACTTC.

V and J are TRBV7-2 and TRBJ2-7; no clear D. This CDR3 comprises 11 residues. The germline gives CDR1 SGHTA, CDR2 FQGNSA. Trimming shortened V by 4 bases and J by 4 bases, and 5 bases separated the two germline ends. CDR3 DNA sequence: TGTGCCAGCAGCTCCCTTTACGAGCAGTACTTC. Protein product: CASSSLYEQYF.

The chain recombines TRBV18 with TRBJ1-2, with D perhaps TRBD1 (5 bases). CDR3 size: 15 residues. Trimming left V 3 bases short and J 4 bases short, with 15 bases between. Germline V CDR1 and CDR2: KGHSH, LQKENI. CDR3 DNA sequence: TGTGCCAGCTCACCGATAAGGGGAAACACCTATGGCTACACCTTC. Translation gives CASSPIRGNTYGYTF.

This clone was observed a single time. The V call is TRBV10-3, the J call TRBJ2-1; TRBD2 might be the D (6 bases). The V end lost 3 bases, the J end lost 8 bases, and 20 bases lay between the germline ends. The CDR3 has 16 amino acids. The germline V gene encodes CDR1 ENHRY and CDR2 SYGVKD. CDR3 bases: TGTGCCATCAGTGATGGGCGGGGCCTGGACTTCGATGAGCAGTTCTTC. Protein: CAISDGRGLDFDEQFF.

The rearrangement links TRBV29-1 to TRBJ1-1, with 10 nucleotides matching TRBD1. The junction had 14 bases not matched to a gene; V was cut back by 2 bases and J by 11 bases. CDR3 size: 15 residues. Germline assignment: CDR1 SQVTM and CDR2 ANQGSEA. This CDR3 reads CSVERGTGASGVAFF. CDR3 in DNA: TGCAGCGTTGAACGAGGGACAGGGGCTTCTGGGGTGGCTTTCTTT.

CDR3 DNA: TGTGCCAGTGGAGGAGGGGACTACGAGCAGTACTTC. The encoded protein is CASGGGDYEQYF. The V call is TRBV6-5, the J call TRBJ2-7; maybe TRBD2 (6 bases). CDR1 and CDR2 from the germline V gene are MNHEY and SVGAGI. The CDR3 covers 12 residues. V gave up 9 bases and J gave up 3 bases, with 12 bases separating them.

The table lists this clone with a few counts. This rearrangement joins TRBV7-3 to TRBJ2-5, with D possibly matching TRBD2 (6 bases). Germline V lookup: CDR1 SGHTA, CDR2 FQGTGA. The CDR3 sequence is 13 residues long. V dropped 3 bases and J dropped 2 bases, with 7 bases sitting between them. The CDR3 DNA reads TGTGCCAGCAGCTTCGGGGGTCAAGAGACCCAGTACTTC. This encodes CASSFGGQETQYF.

The chain couples TRBV5-4 to TRBJ2-7; 8 bases fit TRBD1. CDR1 and CDR2 (germline): SGHNT, YYREEE (reference sequence). The CDR3 length is 15 residues. V lost 3 bases to trimming and J lost 5 bases; unmatched junction nucleotides: 10. This CDR3 is CASSSRQGSNNEQYF. The CDR3 DNA reads TGTGCCAGCAGCTCCCGACAGGGGTCGAATAACGAGCAGTACTTC.

This clone was counted only a few times. The V call is TRBV10-1, the J call TRBJ2-3; 8 nucleotides align to TRBD2. In germline, CDR1 is WNHNN, CDR2 SYGVQD (reference sequence). V shed 3 bases, J shed 1 base, and the junction held 3 bases outside the gene matches. The CDR3 contains 15 residues. The CDR3 coding sequence is TGCGCCAGCAGTGACCAGACTAGCGGCACAGATACGCAGTATTTT. This sequence encodes CASSDQTSGTDTQYF.

The CDR3 nucleotides read TGTGCCAGCAGTGACCAGGGGTCCTCCTACGAGCAGTACTTC. Amino acids: CASSDQGSSYEQYF. The genes are TRBV6-1 and TRBJ2-7; D is possibly TRBD1 (6 bases). From germline, CDR1 is MNHNS and CDR2 SASEGT. Trimming removed 3 bases at V and 0 bases at J, with 9 bases between. This CDR3 is 14 amino acids long.

This chain links TRBV11-3 with TRBJ2-3, with a weak D call TRBD1 (6 bases). The germline V gene has CDR1 SGHNT and CDR2 YENEEA. The CDR3 consists of 15 residues. V lost 0 bases, J lost 2 bases, and 9 bases lay in between. The CDR3 DNA reads as TGTGCCAGCAGCTTAGAAGGGACAACCACAGATACGCAGTATTTT. Its protein product is CASSLEGTTTDTQYF.

The V gene is TRBV27, the J gene TRBJ1-5; D uncertain. V was cut by 5 bases and J by 3 bases, with 17 bases left in between. The CDR3 extends over 16 amino acids. Germline V lookup: CDR1 MNHEY, CDR2 SMNVEV (reference sequence). CDR3 DNA sequence: TGTGCCAGCAGTCCGAACGCGGCCCTCCCCAATCAGCCCCAGCATTTT. This translates into CASSPNAALPNQPQHF.

The J gene is TRBJ2-3, the V gene TRBV29-1; tentatively, D is TRBD1 (6 bases). Per the germline V gene, CDR1 is SQVTM and CDR2 is ANQGSEA. The V end lost 6 bases, the J end lost 1 base, and 23 bases lay between the germline ends. This CDR3 contains 17 residues. CDR3 protein: CSVADPFTGSGTDTQYF. CDR3 DNA: TGCAGCGTCGCCGATCCTTTCACAGGGTCCGGCACAGATACGCAGTATTTT.

The CDR3 loop is CASSYAARVSKTEAFF. The CDR3 DNA sequence: TGTGCCAGCAGTTACGCAGCACGGGTTAGTAAAACTGAAGCTTTCTTT. The chain combines TRBV6-2 or TRBV6-3 with TRBJ1-1; D remains ambiguous. CDR3 length: 16 amino acids. Trimming stripped 2 bases from V and 5 bases from J, with 18 bases between. CDR1 is MNHEY and CDR2 is SVGEGT in the germline V gene.

The CDR3 is CASSRAGVLNYEQYF. In DNA, the CDR3 is TGTGCCAGCTCCCGGGCCGGGGTATTAAATTACGAGCAGTACTTC. J is TRBJ2-7 and V is TRBV18; TRBD2 might be the D (5 bases). In germline, CDR1 is KGHSH, CDR2 LQKENI. CDR3 length: 15 amino acids. The ends were cut back, 6 bases at V and 4 bases at J, with 19 bases in the middle.

This clone was recorded only once. The genes are TRBV19 and TRBJ2-1, with TRBD2 as a possible D gene (6 bases). V lost 6 bases and J lost 10, with 22 bases in between. This CDR3 contains 15 residues. The germline gives CDR1 LNHDA, CDR2 SQIVND (reference sequence). The CDR3 sequence: CASSHRSGGAGEQFF. The CDR3 DNA follows: TGTGCCAGTAGCCATCGATCAGGCGGGGCGGGGGAGCAGTTCTTC.

This rearrangement joins TRBV4-1 to TRBJ2-1; TRBD2 might be the D (5 bases). CDR3 length: 17 residues. The germline V gene encodes CDR1 MGHRA and CDR2 YSYEKL. Trimming removed 1 base from V and 1 base from J, with 14 bases in between. CDR3 nucleotide sequence: TGCGCCAGCAGCCAAGGACTAACTTCTGTTTCCTACAATGAGCAGTTCTTC. It is translated as CASSQGLTSVSYNEQFF.

V is TRBV5-4 and J is TRBJ2-1; D might be TRBD2 (5 bases). Germline V gives CDR1 SGHNT, CDR2 YYREEE (reference sequence). This CDR3 region has 13 residues. The V end was cut by 0 bases, the J end by 8 bases, with 9 bases between. CDR3 sequence (DNA): TGTGCCAGCAGCTTGGACTTGGAGGATGAGCAGTTCTTC. Translating it yields CASSLDLEDEQFF.

V usage is TRBV5-1 and J usage is TRBJ2-7, with TRBD2 matching 8 bases. Germline V gene sequence: CDR1 SGHRS, CDR2 YFSETQ. The CDR3 covers 15 residues. With V trimmed by 4 bases and J by 3 bases, 9 bases remained unmatched. CDR3 bases: TGCGCCAGCAGCCTTCGGGAGGGCCCTAGCTACGAGCAGTACTTC. Translation: CASSLREGPSYEQYF.